The source of this T cell receptor beta chain is a study of T cells after yellow fever vaccination. Background on the study: Preparing low-cell-number fractions relied on SMART-Seq v4 Ultra Low Input.

This clonotype was counted many times. 5'RACE template switching produced TCR cDNA carrying a universal primer site and UMIs. TCRdb re-derived calls from the 5' RACE reads in MiXCR, one entry per CDR3 protein. Of 70,000 or so distinct CDR3 sequences in the sample, about 6% were seen once. Germline CDR1 and CDR2: SGHRS and YFSETQ. The CDR3 has 16 residues. Trimming took 0 bases from V and 3 from J; bases not matched to a gene: 5. The specimen was CD4+ T cells sorted from PBMCs, collected less than 16 days after the first yellow fever vaccination. The receptor was isolated from a man aged 18 to 30 who received the YFV17D yellow fever vaccine. The chain joins TRBV5-1 to TRBJ2-3; 9 bases align to TRBD1. The CDR3 DNA reads TGCGCCAGCAGCTTGGGGACAGGGGTTGTTACAGATACGCAGTATTTT. It is translated as CASSLGTGVVTDTQYF.